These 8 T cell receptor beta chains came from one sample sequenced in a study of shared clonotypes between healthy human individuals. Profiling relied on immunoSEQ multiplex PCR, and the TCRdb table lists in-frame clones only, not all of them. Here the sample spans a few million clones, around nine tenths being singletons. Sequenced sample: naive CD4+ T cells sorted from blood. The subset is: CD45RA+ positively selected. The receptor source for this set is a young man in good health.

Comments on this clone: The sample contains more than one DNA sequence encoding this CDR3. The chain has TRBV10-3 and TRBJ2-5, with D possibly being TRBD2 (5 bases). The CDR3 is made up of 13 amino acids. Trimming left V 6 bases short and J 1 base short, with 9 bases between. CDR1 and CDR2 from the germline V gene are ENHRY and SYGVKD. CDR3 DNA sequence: TGTGCCATCAGCCGGACTGCCCAAGAGACCCAGTACTTC. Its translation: CAISRTAQETQYF.

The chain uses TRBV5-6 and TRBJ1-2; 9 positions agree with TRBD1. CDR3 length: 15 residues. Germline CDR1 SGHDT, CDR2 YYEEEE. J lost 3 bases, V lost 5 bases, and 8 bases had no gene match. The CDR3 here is CASRLQGAGYYGYTF. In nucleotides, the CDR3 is TGTGCCAGCAGGTTACAGGGGGCAGGTTACTATGGCTACACCTTC.

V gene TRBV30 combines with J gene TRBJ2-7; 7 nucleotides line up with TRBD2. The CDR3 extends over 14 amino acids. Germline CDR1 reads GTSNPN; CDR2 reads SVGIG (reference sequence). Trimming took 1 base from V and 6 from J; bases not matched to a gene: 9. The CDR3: CAWSGEGQESEQYF. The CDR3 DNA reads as TGTGCCTGGAGTGGGGAGGGCCAGGAATCCGAGCAGTACTTC.

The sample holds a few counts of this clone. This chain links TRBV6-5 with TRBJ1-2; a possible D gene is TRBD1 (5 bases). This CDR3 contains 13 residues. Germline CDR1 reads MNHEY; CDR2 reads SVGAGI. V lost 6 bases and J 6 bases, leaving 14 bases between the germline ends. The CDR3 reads CASRAGGANGYTF. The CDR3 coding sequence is TGTGCCAGCAGAGCCGGTGGGGCTAATGGCTACACCTTC.

CDR3 DNA: TGTGCCAGCTCACCCTCGGGGGGCCTCAATCAGCCCCAGCATTTT. Residues: CASSPSGGLNQPQHF. The rearrangement links TRBV18 to TRBJ1-5; possible D gene TRBD1, 6 bases. The CDR3 length is 15 residues. Germline-derived CDR1 and CDR2 are KGHSH and LQKENI. Trimming left V 3 bases short and J 3 bases short, with 12 bases between. Complete variable domain (other parts from reference TRBV18 and TRBJ1-5): NAGVMQNPRHLVRRRGQEARLRCSPMKGHSHVYWYRQLPEEGLKFMVYLQKENIIDESGMPKERFSAEFPKEGPSILRIQQVVRGDSAAYFCASSPSGGLNQPQHFGDGTRLSIL.

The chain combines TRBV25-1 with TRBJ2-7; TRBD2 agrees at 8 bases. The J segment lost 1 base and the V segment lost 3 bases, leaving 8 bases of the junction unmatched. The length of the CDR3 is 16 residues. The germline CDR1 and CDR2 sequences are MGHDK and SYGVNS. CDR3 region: CASSDGTGRGSYEQYF. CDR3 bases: TGTGCCAGCAGTGATGGGACCGGGAGGGGGTCCTACGAGCAGTACTTC.

The CDR3 DNA follows: TGCGCCAGTCAGGGGGCGAGAGAGCAGTACTTC. Encoded protein: CASQGAREQYF. This chain uses TRBV5-1 with TRBJ2-7, with 8 bases that match TRBD1. V trimming: 8 bases; J trimming: 7 bases; junction bases outside the gene matches: 5. This CDR3 contains 11 residues. Germline lookup yields CDR1 SGHRS and CDR2 YFSETQ.

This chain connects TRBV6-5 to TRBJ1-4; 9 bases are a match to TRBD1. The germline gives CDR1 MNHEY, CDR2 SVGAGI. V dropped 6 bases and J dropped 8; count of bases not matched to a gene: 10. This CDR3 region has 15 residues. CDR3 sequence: CASSTGGTGREKLFF. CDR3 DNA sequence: TGTGCCAGCAGCACCGGAGGGACAGGGCGGGAAAAACTGTTTTTT.